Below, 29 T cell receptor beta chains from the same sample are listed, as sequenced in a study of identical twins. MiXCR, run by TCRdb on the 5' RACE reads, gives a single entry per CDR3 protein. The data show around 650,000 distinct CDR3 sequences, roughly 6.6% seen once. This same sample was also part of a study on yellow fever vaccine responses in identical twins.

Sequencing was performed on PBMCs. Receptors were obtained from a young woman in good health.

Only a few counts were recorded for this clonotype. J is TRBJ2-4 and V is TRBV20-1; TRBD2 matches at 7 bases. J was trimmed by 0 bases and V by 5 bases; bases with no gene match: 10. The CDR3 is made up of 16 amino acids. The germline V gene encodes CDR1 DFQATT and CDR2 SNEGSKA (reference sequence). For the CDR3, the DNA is TGCAGTGCTGGGGGAGGGGACTCTCGAGCCAAAAACATTCAGTACTTC. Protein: CSAGGGDSRAKNIQYF.

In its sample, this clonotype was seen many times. CDR3 sequence reads: CAISEARSTDTQYF. The CDR3 DNA sequence: TGTGCCATCAGTGAGGCGCGGAGCACAGATACGCAGTATTTT. The J gene is TRBJ2-3, the V gene TRBV10-3; D is uncertain. The CDR3 is 14 residues long. CDR1 is ENHRY and CDR2 is SYGVKD in the germline V gene. V dropped 2 bases and J dropped 0 bases, with 6 bases sitting between them.

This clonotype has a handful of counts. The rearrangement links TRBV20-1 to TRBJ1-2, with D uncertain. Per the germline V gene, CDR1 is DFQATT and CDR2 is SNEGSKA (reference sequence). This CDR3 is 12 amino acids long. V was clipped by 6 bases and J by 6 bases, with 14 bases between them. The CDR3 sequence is CSAPGREDGYTF. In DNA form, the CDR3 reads TGCAGTGCCCCCGGGAGGGAGGATGGCTACACCTTC.

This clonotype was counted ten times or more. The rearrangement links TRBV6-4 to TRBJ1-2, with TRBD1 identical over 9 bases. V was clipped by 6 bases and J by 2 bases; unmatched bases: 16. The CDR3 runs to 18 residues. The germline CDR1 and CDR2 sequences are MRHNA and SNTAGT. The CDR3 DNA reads TGTGCCAGCAGCGACATAAGGCTGGACAGGGGTATCAACTATGGCTACACCTTC. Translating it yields CASSDIRLDRGINYGYTF.

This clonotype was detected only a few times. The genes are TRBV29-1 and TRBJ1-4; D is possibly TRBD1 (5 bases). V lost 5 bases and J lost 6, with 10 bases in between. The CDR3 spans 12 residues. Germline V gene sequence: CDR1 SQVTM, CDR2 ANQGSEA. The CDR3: CSVSGRDEKLFF. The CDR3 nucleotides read TGCAGCGTTTCGGGGCGGGATGAAAAACTGTTTTTT.

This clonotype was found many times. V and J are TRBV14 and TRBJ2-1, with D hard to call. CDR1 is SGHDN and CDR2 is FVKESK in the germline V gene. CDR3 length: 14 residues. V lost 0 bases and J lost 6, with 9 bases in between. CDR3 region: CASSQDGRLNEQFF. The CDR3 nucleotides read TGTGCCAGCAGCCAAGATGGGCGGCTCAATGAGCAGTTCTTC.

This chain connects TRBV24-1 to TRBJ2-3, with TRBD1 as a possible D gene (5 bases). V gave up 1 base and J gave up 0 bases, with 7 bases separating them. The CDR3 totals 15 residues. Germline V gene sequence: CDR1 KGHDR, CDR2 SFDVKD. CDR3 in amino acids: CATSDFGASTDTQYF. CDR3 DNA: TGTGCCACCAGTGATTTTGGGGCTAGCACAGATACGCAGTATTTT.

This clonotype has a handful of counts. The CDR3 region is CASSQGAGEYNEQFF. In DNA form, the CDR3 reads TGTGCCAGCAGCCAAGGAGCGGGAGAGTACAATGAGCAGTTCTTC. V is TRBV4-2 and J is TRBJ2-1; TRBD2 matches at 8 bases. Germline V lookup: CDR1 LGHNA, CDR2 YNFKEQ. This CDR3 spans 15 amino acids. The V and J ends lost 1 base and 4 bases, in that order; junction bases with no gene match: 3.

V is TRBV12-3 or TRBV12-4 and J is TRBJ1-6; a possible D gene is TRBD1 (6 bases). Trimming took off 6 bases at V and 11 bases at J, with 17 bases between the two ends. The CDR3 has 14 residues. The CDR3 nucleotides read TGTGCCAGCAGCGCGGGGGGGCGCAGGGCACCCCTCCACTTT. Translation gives CASSAGGRRAPLHF.

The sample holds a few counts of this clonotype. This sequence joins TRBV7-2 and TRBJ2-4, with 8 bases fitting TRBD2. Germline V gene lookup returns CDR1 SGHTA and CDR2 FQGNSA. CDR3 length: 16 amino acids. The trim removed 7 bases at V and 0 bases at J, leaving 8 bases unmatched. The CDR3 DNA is TGTGCCAGCATCGTACTAGCGGAAATAGCCAAAAACATTCAGTACTTC. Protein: CASIVLAEIAKNIQYF.

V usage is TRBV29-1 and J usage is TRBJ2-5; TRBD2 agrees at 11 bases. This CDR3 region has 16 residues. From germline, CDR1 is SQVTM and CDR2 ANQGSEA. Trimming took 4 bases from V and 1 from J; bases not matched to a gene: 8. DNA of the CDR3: TGCAGCGTTGGGGCCCGGACTAGCGGGTTCCAAGAGACCCAGTACTTC. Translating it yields CSVGARTSGFQETQYF.

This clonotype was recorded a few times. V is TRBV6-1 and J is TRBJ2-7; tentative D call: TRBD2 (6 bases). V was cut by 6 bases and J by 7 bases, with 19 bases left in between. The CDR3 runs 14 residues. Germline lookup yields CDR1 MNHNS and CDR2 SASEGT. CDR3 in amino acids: CASSPGTLGIEQYF. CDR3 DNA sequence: TGTGCCAGCAGCCCCGGGACTTTGGGAATTGAGCAGTACTTC.

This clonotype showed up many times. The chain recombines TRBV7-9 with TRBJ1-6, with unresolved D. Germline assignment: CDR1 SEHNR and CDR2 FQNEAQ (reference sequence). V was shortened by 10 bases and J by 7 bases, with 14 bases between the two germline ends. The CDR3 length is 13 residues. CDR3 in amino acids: CATGGGWNSPLHF. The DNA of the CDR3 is TGTGCCACCGGCGGTGGTTGGAATTCACCCCTCCACTTT. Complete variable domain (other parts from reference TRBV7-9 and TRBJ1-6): DTGVSQNPRHKITKRGQNVTFRCDPISEHNRLYWYRQTLGQGPEFLTYFQNEAQLEKSRLLSDRFSAERPKGSFSTLEIQRTEQGDSAMYLCATGGGWNSPLHFGNGTRLTVT.

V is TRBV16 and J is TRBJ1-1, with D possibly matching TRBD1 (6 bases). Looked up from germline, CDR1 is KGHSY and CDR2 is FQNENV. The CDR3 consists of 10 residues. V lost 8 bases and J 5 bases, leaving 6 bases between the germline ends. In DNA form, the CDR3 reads TGTGCCAGCCAGGGGACTGAAGCTTTCTTT. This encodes CASQGTEAFF.

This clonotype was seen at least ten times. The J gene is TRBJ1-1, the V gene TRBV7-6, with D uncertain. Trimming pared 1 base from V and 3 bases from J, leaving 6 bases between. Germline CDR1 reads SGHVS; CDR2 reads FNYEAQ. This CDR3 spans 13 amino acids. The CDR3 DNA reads TGTGCCAGCAGCTTAGAAGCATACACTGAAGCTTTCTTT. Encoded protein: CASSLEAYTEAFF.

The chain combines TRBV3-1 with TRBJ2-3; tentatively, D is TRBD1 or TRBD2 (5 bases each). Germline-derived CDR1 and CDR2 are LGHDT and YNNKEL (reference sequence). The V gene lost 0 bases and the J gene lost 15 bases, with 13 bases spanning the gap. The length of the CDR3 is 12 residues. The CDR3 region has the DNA TGTGCCAGCAGCCAAGATTTCCAGGGAGCATATTTT. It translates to CASSQDFQGAYF.

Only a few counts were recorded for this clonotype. As DNA, the CDR3 is TGTGCCAGCAGCTTAAGAGGGGGCGCGGGCAATGAGCAGTTCTTC. Translation: CASSLRGGAGNEQFF. The rearrangement joins TRBV13 to TRBJ2-1, with TRBD1 matching 7 bases. V lost 2 bases, J lost 6 bases, and 7 bases stayed unmatched. Germline V gives CDR1 PRHDT, CDR2 FYEKMQ (reference sequence). CDR3 length: 15 amino acids.

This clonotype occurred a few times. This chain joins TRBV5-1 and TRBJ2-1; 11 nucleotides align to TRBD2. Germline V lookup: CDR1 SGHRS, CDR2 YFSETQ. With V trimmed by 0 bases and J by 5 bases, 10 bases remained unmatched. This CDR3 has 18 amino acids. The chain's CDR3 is CASSLGGTSGGRDNEQFF. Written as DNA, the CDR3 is TGCGCCAGCAGCTTGGGGGGGACTAGCGGAGGGAGAGACAATGAGCAGTTCTTC. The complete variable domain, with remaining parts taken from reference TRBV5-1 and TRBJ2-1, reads KAGVTQTPRYLIKTRGQQVTLSCSPISGHRSVSWYQQTPGQGLQFLFEYFSETQRNKGNFPGRFSGRQFSNSRSEMNVSTLELGDSALYLCASSLGGTSGGRDNEQFFGPGTRLTVL.

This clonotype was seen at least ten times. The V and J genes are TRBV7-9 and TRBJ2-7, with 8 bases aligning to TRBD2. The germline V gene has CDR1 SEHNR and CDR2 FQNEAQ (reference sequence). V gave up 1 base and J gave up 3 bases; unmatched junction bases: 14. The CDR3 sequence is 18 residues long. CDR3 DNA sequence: TGTGCCAGCAGCTTAGTAGCGGGAAGTATGTCGGGAATCTACGAGCAGTACTTC. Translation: CASSLVAGSMSGIYEQYF. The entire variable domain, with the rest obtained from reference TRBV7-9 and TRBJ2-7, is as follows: DTGVSQNPRHKITKRGQNVTFRCDPISEHNRLYWYRQTLGQGPEFLTYFQNEAQLEKSRLLSDRFSAERPKGSFSTLEIQRTEQGDSAMYLCASSLVAGSMSGIYEQYFGPGTRLTVT.

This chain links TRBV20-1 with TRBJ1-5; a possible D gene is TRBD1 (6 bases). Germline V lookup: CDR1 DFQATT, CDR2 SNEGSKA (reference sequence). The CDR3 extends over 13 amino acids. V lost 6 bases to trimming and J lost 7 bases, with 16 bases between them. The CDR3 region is CSAKGGQTQPQHF. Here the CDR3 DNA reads TGCAGTGCGAAGGGGGGGCAAACCCAGCCCCAGCATTTT.

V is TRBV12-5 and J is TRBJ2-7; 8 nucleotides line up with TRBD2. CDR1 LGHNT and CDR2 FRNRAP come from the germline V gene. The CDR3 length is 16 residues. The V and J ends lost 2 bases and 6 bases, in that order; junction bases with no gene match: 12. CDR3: CASGLTAGGPGGEQYF. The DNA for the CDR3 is TGTGCTAGTGGTTTGACGGCGGGGGGACCCGGCGGCGAGCAGTACTTC.

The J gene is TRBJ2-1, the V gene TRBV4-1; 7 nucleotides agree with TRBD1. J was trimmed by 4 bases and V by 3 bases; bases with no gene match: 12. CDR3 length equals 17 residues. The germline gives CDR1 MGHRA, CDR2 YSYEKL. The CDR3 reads CASSQGKSQGVYNEQFF. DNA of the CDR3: TGCGCCAGCAGCCAGGGAAAGTCGCAGGGGGTATACAATGAGCAGTTCTTC.

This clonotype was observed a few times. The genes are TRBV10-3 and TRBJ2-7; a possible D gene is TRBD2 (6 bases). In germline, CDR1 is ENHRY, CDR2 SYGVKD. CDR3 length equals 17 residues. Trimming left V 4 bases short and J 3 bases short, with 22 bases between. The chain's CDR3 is CAISVLAQMNPSYEQYF. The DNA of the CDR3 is TGTGCCATCAGTGTACTAGCCCAAATGAATCCAAGCTACGAGCAGTACTTC.

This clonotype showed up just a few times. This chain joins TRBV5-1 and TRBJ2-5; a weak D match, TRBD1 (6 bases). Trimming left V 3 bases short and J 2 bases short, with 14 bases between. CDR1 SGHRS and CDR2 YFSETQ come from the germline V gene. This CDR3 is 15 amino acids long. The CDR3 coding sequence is TGCGCCAGCAGCTCGGGACACGGTTTACAAGAGACCCAGTACTTC. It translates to CASSSGHGLQETQYF.

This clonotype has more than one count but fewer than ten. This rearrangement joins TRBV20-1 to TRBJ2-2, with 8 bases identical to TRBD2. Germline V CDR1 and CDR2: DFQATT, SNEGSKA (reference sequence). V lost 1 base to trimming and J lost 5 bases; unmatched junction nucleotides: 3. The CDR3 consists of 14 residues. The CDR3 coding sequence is TGCAGTGCTAGAGGGGGACTAGTAACCGGGGAGCTGTTTTTT. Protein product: CSARGGLVTGELFF.

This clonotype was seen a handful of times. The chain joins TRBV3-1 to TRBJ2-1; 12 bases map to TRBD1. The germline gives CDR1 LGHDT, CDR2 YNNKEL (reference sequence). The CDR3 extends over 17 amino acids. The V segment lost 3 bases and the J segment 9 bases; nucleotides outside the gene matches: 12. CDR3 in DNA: TGTGCCAGCAGCCACCCCAGGGGGGACAGGGGGCGTGGTGAGCAGTTCTTC. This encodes CASSHPRGDRGRGEQFF.

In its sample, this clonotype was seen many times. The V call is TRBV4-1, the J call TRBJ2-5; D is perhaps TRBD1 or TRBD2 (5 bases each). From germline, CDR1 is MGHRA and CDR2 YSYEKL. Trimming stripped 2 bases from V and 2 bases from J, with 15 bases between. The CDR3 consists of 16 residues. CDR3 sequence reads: CASSQPLEGTQETQYF. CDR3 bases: TGCGCCAGCAGCCAACCTTTAGAAGGGACGCAAGAGACCCAGTACTTC.

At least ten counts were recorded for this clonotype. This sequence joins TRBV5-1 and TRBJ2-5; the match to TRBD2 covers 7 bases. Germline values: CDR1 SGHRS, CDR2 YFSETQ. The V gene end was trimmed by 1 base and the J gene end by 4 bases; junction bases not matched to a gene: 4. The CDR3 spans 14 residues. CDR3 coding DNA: TGCGCCAGCAGCTTGATACGGGAGGTAGAGACCCAGTACTTC. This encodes CASSLIREVETQYF.

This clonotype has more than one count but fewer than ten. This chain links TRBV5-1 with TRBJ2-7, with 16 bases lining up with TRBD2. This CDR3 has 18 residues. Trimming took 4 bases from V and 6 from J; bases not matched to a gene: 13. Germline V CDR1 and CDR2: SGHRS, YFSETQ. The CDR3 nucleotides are TGCGCCAGCAGCAAGGGACTAGCGGGAGGGCCAGTCCTCACCGAGCAGTACTTC. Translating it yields CASSKGLAGGPVLTEQYF.